The 15 T cell receptor beta chains in this list originate from one sample, sequenced in a study of chemoradiotherapy in HPV16-positive cancers. TCRdb keeps only in-frame clones here, not all; method: immunoSEQ multiplex PCR. Here the sample spans almost 15,000 clones, around 88% being singletons. Sequencing was performed on blood, taken from a patient who underwent chemoradiotherapy. The receptors derive from a human donor with HPV-associated anogenital cancer.

This rearrangement joins TRBV11-1 to TRBJ1-1, with D hard to call. Per the germline V gene, CDR1 is SGHAT and CDR2 is FQDESV (reference sequence). V was shortened by 3 bases and J by 7 bases, with 12 bases between the two germline ends. The CDR3 runs 13 residues. CDR3 protein: CASSFSTAIEAFF. CDR3 DNA: TGTGCCAGCAGCTTCTCCACAGCCATTGAAGCTTTCTTT. Together with reference TRBV11-1 and TRBJ1-1, the CDR3 gives the full variable domain: EAEVAQSPRYKITEKSQAVAFWCDPISGHATLYWYRQILGQGPELLVQFQDESVVDDSQLPKDRFSAERLKGVDSTLKIQPAELGDSAMYLCASSFSTAIEAFFGQGTRLTVV.

The genes are TRBV7-8 and TRBJ1-5; TRBD1 agrees at 7 bases. The germline V gene encodes CDR1 SGHVS and CDR2 FQNEAQ. The CDR3 has 15 residues. The trim removed 3 bases at V and 5 bases at J, leaving 7 bases unmatched. This CDR3 is CASSLTGTGDQPQHF. In DNA form, the CDR3 reads TGTGCCAGCAGCTTGACAGGTACAGGGGATCAGCCCCAGCATTTT.

This rearrangement joins TRBV5-6 to TRBJ1-1, with D uncertain. The CDR3 consists of 15 residues. V was trimmed by 0 bases and J by 0 bases, leaving 9 bases between them. Germline assignment: CDR1 SGHDT and CDR2 YYEEEE. The CDR3 DNA is TGTGCCAGCAGCTTGGGGCGGGTCATGAACACTGAAGCTTTCTTT. Amino acids: CASSLGRVMNTEAFF.

The rearrangement joins TRBV2 to TRBJ1-3, with a tentative D call TRBD1 (6 bases). Germline loops: CDR1 SNHLY, CDR2 FYNNEI. Trimming took off 2 bases at V and 4 bases at J, with 12 bases between the two ends. The CDR3 contains 15 residues. CDR3 coding DNA: TGTGCCAGCAGTGAATCCGGACAGTCAGGAAACACCATATATTTT. Translated: CASSESGQSGNTIYF.

In its sample, this clone was seen a few times. J is TRBJ1-1 and V is TRBV7-6; D is uncertain. This CDR3 spans 13 amino acids. V gave up 5 bases and J gave up 0 bases, with 7 bases separating them. In germline, CDR1 is SGHVS, CDR2 FNYEAQ. The CDR3 DNA reads as TGTGCCAGCAGCGGCGACCTGAACACTGAAGCTTTCTTT. Its translation is CASSGDLNTEAFF.

The chain combines TRBV7-9 with TRBJ2-5, with D tentatively TRBD2 (6 bases). From germline, CDR1 is SEHNR and CDR2 FQNEAQ (reference sequence). The CDR3 is made up of 15 amino acids. V was clipped by 5 bases and J by 2 bases, with 15 bases between them. DNA for the CDR3: TGTGCCAGCAGCCAAACTTCTAGCGCGCAAGAGACCCAGTACTTC. Amino acid sequence: CASSQTSSAQETQYF.

CDR3 nucleotides: TGTGCCAGCAGCACTAGCGGGGGCTCCTACAATGAGCAGTTCTTC. Residues: CASSTSGGSYNEQFF. The genes are TRBV7-3 and TRBJ2-1, with 11 nucleotides matching TRBD2. Looked up from germline, CDR1 is SGHTA and CDR2 is FQGTGA. This CDR3 is 15 amino acids long. V lost 5 bases and J lost 0; bases outside the gene matches: 0.

The CDR3 DNA follows: TGTGCCAGCAGCCAAGTTACTGGACTAGCGGGAGCCTACAATGAGCAGTTCTTC. It is translated as CASSQVTGLAGAYNEQFF. The chain joins TRBV4-2 to TRBJ2-1; 13 bases are a match to TRBD2. CDR3 length: 18 amino acids. V lost 1 base to trimming and J lost 2 bases; unmatched junction nucleotides: 5. CDR1 is LGHNA and CDR2 is YNFKEQ in the germline V gene.

The chain recombines TRBV13 with TRBJ2-3; D remains ambiguous. The CDR3 covers 14 residues. Germline V CDR1 and CDR2: PRHDT, FYEKMQ (reference sequence). Trimming left V 1 base short and J 1 base short, with 6 bases between. The CDR3 DNA sequence: TGTGCCAGCAGCTTAGTTCCGGGCACAGATACGCAGTATTTT. Amino acid sequence: CASSLVPGTDTQYF.

The J gene is TRBJ2-6, the V gene TRBV11-3; D is perhaps TRBD1 (5 bases). Trimming shortened V by 5 bases and J by 5 bases, and 16 bases separated the two germline ends. This CDR3 is built from 16 residues. Germline CDR1 and CDR2: SGHNT and YENEEA. CDR3 in DNA: TGTGCCAGCAGCCACTTCGGACAAAGTCGGGCCAACGTCCTGACTTTC. Amino acid sequence: CASSHFGQSRANVLTF.

This chain uses TRBV10-2 with TRBJ1-1; no firm D call. This CDR3 is built from 14 residues. The ends were cut back, 8 bases at V and 0 bases at J, with 13 bases in the middle. Germline V gene lookup returns CDR1 WSHSY and CDR2 SAAADI. The CDR3 nucleotides read TGCGCCAGCCGGACCTTGGACGTGAACACTGAAGCTTTCTTT. The encoded protein is CASRTLDVNTEAFF.

J is TRBJ2-7 and V is TRBV28; 11 nucleotides align to TRBD1. With 6 bases clipped from V and 5 bases from J, the junction kept 3 bases outside the gene matches. The V gene's germline CDR1 is MDHEN and CDR2 SYDVKM. The CDR3 totals 13 residues. CDR3 protein: CASRGTGGHEQYF. The CDR3 DNA sequence: TGTGCCAGCAGGGGGACAGGGGGTCACGAGCAGTACTTC.

The chain links TRBV7-2 to TRBJ2-7; D gene uncertain. In germline, CDR1 is SGHTA, CDR2 FQGNSA. Trimming pared 2 bases from V and 0 bases from J, leaving 20 bases between. The CDR3 has 18 residues. The DNA of the CDR3 is TGTGCCAGCAGCTTATGGCCGTCAGATCAAATAACCTCCTACGAGCAGTACTTC. Amino acids: CASSLWPSDQITSYEQYF.

The chain couples TRBV28 to TRBJ1-1, with no clear D. The CDR3 runs to 14 residues. Trimming cost V 6 bases and J 4 bases, with 15 bases left between them. The V gene's germline CDR1 is MDHEN and CDR2 SYDVKM. This CDR3 is CASRPPPWATEAFF. The CDR3 region has the DNA TGTGCCAGCAGGCCCCCCCCTTGGGCCACTGAAGCTTTCTTT.

V and J are TRBV19 and TRBJ1-2, with D possibly matching TRBD1 (5 bases). The V gene lost 6 bases and the J gene lost 2 bases, with 13 bases spanning the gap. The CDR3 spans 14 residues. Germline V CDR1 and CDR2: LNHDA, SQIVND (reference sequence). CDR3: CASRRREINYGYTF. CDR3 DNA sequence: TGTGCCAGTAGGCGCAGGGAAATCAACTATGGCTACACCTTC.